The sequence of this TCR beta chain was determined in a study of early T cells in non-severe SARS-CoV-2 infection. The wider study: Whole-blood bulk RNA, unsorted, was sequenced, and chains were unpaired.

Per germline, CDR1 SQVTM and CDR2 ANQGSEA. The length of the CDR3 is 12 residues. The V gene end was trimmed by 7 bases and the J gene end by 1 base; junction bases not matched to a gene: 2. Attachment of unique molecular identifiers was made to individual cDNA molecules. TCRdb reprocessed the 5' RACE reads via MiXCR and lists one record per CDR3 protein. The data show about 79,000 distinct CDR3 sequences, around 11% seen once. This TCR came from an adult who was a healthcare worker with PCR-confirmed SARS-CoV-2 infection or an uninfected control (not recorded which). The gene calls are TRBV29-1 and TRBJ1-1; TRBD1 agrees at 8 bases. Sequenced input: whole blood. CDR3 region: CSGQGANTEAFF. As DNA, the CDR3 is TGCAGCGGTCAGGGGGCGAACACTGAAGCTTTCTTT.